The rows below give T cell receptor beta chains drawn from one sample of a study of PD-1 blockade in classical Hodgkin lymphoma. Generated by immunoSEQ multiplex PCR, the TCRdb table keeps only in-frame clones and is missing some. This table holds some 32,000 clones, 82% found once. Sequenced material: peripheral blood mononuclear cells (PBMCs), taken at baseline. The receptors were sampled from a human donor with classical Hodgkin lymphoma. Both conserved end residues are part of each CDR3. The D gene is left open where the match is weak.

v_call,d_call,j_call,cdr3_nt,cdr3_aa
TRBV7-2,TRBD1,TRBJ2-5,TGTGCCAGCAGCCGTCTAGGACAGGGGGCAGAGACCCAGTACTTC,CASSRLGQGAETQYF
TRBV9,NA,TRBJ1-6,TGTGCCAGCTCTCGCTCACGAAGCTCCTATAATTCACCCCTCCACTTT,CASSRSRSSYNSPLHF
TRBV6-1,NA,TRBJ1-3,TGTGCCAGCAGTGAGTGGGGGAGAGGAAACACCATATATTTT,CASSEWGRGNTIYF
TRBV18,NA,TRBJ2-7,TGTGCCAGCTCACCAGGAGGGGGTGACGAGCAGTACTTC,CASSPGGGDEQYF
TRBV23-1,NA,TRBJ2-5,TGCGCCAGCGTCCGGGGGGCCCGAGAGACCCAGTACTTC,CASVRGARETQYF
TRBV6-6,NA,TRBJ2-5,TGTGCCAGCAGGGAGACAGAGATCCAAGAGACCCAGTACTTC,CASRETEIQETQYF
TRBV7-7,TRBD2,TRBJ2-3,TGTGCTAGCAGCCCCGGGAGGACGCAGTATTTT,CASSPGRTQYF
TRBV5-1,NA,TRBJ2-5,TGCGCCAGCAGTCCCGGGACGATGTACCAAGAGACCCAGTACTTC,CASSPGTMYQETQYF
TRBV19,TRBD1,TRBJ1-1,TGTGCCAGTAGTATCCAGGGGGCATACACTGAAGCTTTCTTT,CASSIQGAYTEAFF
TRBV5-7,TRBD1,TRBJ2-7,TGTGCCAGCGGCCCGGGACAGGGCTACGAGCAGTACTTC,CASGPGQGYEQYF
TRBV28,NA,TRBJ1-5,TGTGCCAGCAGTCCTTCGGTAGGCAATCAGCCCCAGCATTTT,CASSPSVGNQPQHF